These 30 T cell receptor beta chains were all obtained from the same sample, sequenced in a study of PD-1 blockade in classical Hodgkin lymphoma. The data were produced by immunoSEQ multiplex PCR, yet TCRdb's version contains in-frame clones alone and is incomplete. This table holds around 65,000 clones, nearly 90% found once. Time point: cycle 4 day 1 (C4D1), after more than five weeks of nivolumab. All patients experienced relapse after autologous stem cell transplantation, and brentuximab vedotin exposure was variable. Sequencing used peripheral blood mononuclear cells (PBMCs), obtained before the fourth cycle of nivolumab. These receptor sequences come from a human donor with classical Hodgkin lymphoma.

The V gene is TRBV2, the J gene TRBJ1-2, with TRBD1 as a possible D gene (5 bases). The CDR3 loop spans 14 amino acids. Germline CDR1 reads SNHLY; CDR2 reads FYNNEI. Trimming took off 4 bases at V and 5 bases at J, with 14 bases between the two ends. CDR3 region: CASSGEGLDYGYTF. CDR3 nucleotide sequence: TGTGCCAGCAGTGGGGAGGGGCTCGATTATGGCTACACCTTC.

Here the CDR3 DNA reads TGTGCCAGCAGCTTAGACGGGATTTCTAGCAATCAGCCCCAGCATTTT. This encodes CASSLDGISSNQPQHF. The chain joins TRBV7-9 to TRBJ1-5; D gene unclear. Germline CDR1 SEHNR, CDR2 FQNEAQ (reference sequence). Trimming removed 1 base from V and 0 bases from J, with 10 bases in between. There are 16 residues in the CDR3. Based on the CDR3 plus reference TRBV7-9 and TRBJ1-5, the full variable domain is DTGVSQNPRHKITKRGQNVTFRCDPISEHNRLYWYRQTLGQGPEFLTYFQNEAQLEKSRLLSDRFSAERPKGSFSTLEIQRTEQGDSAMYLCASSLDGISSNQPQHFGDGTRLSIL.

A single count supports this clone. V gene TRBV6-5 combines with J gene TRBJ1-2, with a weak D call TRBD1 (6 bases). Germline assignment: CDR1 MNHEY and CDR2 SVGAGI. With 5 bases removed from V and 8 bases from J, the gap between germline ends came to 12 bases. The CDR3 is 12 amino acids. CDR3 nucleotides: TGTGCCAGCAGTCCGCAGGGGATAGGCTACACCTTC. Amino acid sequence: CASSPQGIGYTF.

This clone is termed large. The chain employs TRBV30 and TRBJ1-2; 9 bases match TRBD1. There are 15 residues in the CDR3. V trimming: 5 bases; J trimming: 4 bases; junction bases outside the gene matches: 11. Germline CDR1 and CDR2: GTSNPN and SVGIG (reference sequence). The CDR3 sequence is CAWCPPGQGPYGYTF. In DNA, the CDR3 is TGTGCCTGGTGCCCACCGGGACAGGGACCCTATGGCTACACCTTC.

The rearrangement uses TRBV7-3 and TRBJ1-5; D is perhaps TRBD1 (5 bases). The germline V gene has CDR1 SGHTA and CDR2 FQGTGA. The CDR3 extends over 13 amino acids. Deletions cut 2 bases from V and 8 bases from J, with 10 bases between. The CDR3 protein is CASSLLGGEPQHF. The CDR3, as DNA: TGTGCCAGCAGCTTACTGGGGGGGGAGCCCCAGCATTTT.

This clone was found once. This sequence joins TRBV6-6 and TRBJ2-7; 8 bases are shared with TRBD1. Per germline, CDR1 MNHNY and CDR2 SVGAGI (reference sequence). Trimming at V came to 5 bases and at J to 8 bases, leaving 5 bases not matched to a gene. The CDR3 covers 12 residues. The CDR3 is CASSDDRGQQYF. CDR3 bases: TGTGCCAGCAGTGACGACAGGGGCCAGCAGTACTTC.

The chain employs TRBV7-9 and TRBJ2-4; D gene uncertain. The germline V gene encodes CDR1 SEHNR and CDR2 FQNEAQ (reference sequence). CDR3 length equals 14 residues. V lost 3 bases to trimming and J lost 0 bases, with 6 bases between them. The CDR3 DNA reads TGTGCCAGCAGCTTCCCAATAGCCAAAAACATTCAGTACTTC. Amino acids: CASSFPIAKNIQYF.

The rearrangement joins TRBV4-2 to TRBJ2-2; possibly TRBD1 for D (6 bases). Germline loops: CDR1 LGHNA, CDR2 YNFKEQ. The CDR3 is 15 residues long. V lost 1 base and J 11 bases, leaving 17 bases between the germline ends. CDR3 nucleotides: TGTGCCAGCAGCCAAGGGACAGTTATGCGGCCCGAGCTGTTTTTT. The encoded protein is CASSQGTVMRPELFF.

This clone was seen more than once but under ten times. The chain recombines TRBV7-9 with TRBJ1-1; D uncertain. This CDR3 is 13 amino acids long. CDR1 is SEHNR, CDR2 FQNEAQ, per germline (reference sequence). Trimming shortened V by 6 bases and J by 2 bases, and 10 bases separated the two germline ends. This CDR3 is CASRRVANTEAFF. As DNA, the CDR3 is TGTGCCAGCAGGCGGGTGGCAAACACTGAAGCTTTCTTT.

The chain carries TRBV7-3 and TRBJ1-1, with 9 nucleotides matching TRBD1. From germline, CDR1 is SGHTA and CDR2 FQGTGA. The CDR3 extends over 14 amino acids. The V segment lost 5 bases and the J segment 5 bases; nucleotides outside the gene matches: 6. The CDR3 loop reads CASSPDRGSTEAFF. For the CDR3, the DNA is TGTGCCAGCAGCCCCGACAGGGGGAGTACTGAAGCTTTCTTT.

V gene TRBV5-1 combines with J gene TRBJ2-5; 11 bases align to TRBD2. The germline V gene encodes CDR1 SGHRS and CDR2 YFSETQ. V was clipped by 4 bases and J by 1 base; unmatched bases: 3. The CDR3 is made up of 15 amino acids. CDR3: CASSQGLAAQETQYF. The CDR3 DNA reads as TGCGCCAGCAGCCAGGGACTAGCGGCCCAAGAGACCCAGTACTTC.

This clone came up a few times. The CDR3 is CASSQQLGLADTQYF. The CDR3, as DNA: TGTGCCAGTAGTCAACAGCTCGGACTAGCAGATACGCAGTATTTT. This chain connects TRBV19 to TRBJ2-3; 7 nucleotides align to TRBD2. The germline gives CDR1 LNHDA, CDR2 SQIVND (reference sequence). The CDR3 length is 15 residues. Germline trimming cut 5 bases from V and 4 bases from J; bases unmatched to any gene: 9.

As DNA, the CDR3 is TGCGCCAGCAGCCCGGAGTCAGGGACTGCAGGAGAAAAACTGTTTTTT. It codes for CASSPESGTAGEKLFF. V is TRBV5-1 and J is TRBJ1-4; the D gene is possibly TRBD1 (5 bases). V lost 4 bases and J 8 bases, leaving 21 bases between the germline ends. CDR1 is SGHRS, CDR2 YFSETQ, per germline. CDR3 length equals 16 residues.

This clone has just one count. The V call is TRBV18, the J call TRBJ1-5; 7 bases line up with TRBD1. CDR1 and CDR2 from the germline V gene are KGHSH and LQKENI. V dropped 3 bases and J dropped 6; count of bases not matched to a gene: 8. This CDR3 spans 15 amino acids. The chain's CDR3 is CASSPPGTVVQPQHF. CDR3 sequence (DNA): TGTGCCAGCTCACCTCCCGGGACAGTGGTTCAGCCCCAGCATTTT.

The chain employs TRBV5-8 and TRBJ2-1; D is undetermined. The CDR3 runs to 14 residues. V was pared by 5 bases and J by 5 bases, with 14 bases between. Germline lookup yields CDR1 SGHTS and CDR2 YDEGEE. The CDR3 DNA sequence: TGTGCCAGCAGACTACACACACCAAACAATGAGCAGTTCTTC. Translating gives CASRLHTPNNEQFF.

This clone was found once. The chain couples TRBV5-1 to TRBJ2-3; TRBD1 aligns across 7 bases. The CDR3 has 15 amino acids. Germline V gene sequence: CDR1 SGHRS, CDR2 YFSETQ. Germline trimming cut 4 bases from V and 1 base from J; bases unmatched to any gene: 6. CDR3 nucleotide sequence: TGCGCCAGCAGCGATAGCCAGGGGGGCACAGATACGCAGTATTTT. Translated, it gives CASSDSQGGTDTQYF. Looking up the rest from reference TRBV5-1 and TRBJ2-3 gives the full variable domain: KAGVTQTPRYLIKTRGQQVTLSCSPISGHRSVSWYQQTPGQGLQFLFEYFSETQRNKGNFPGRFSGRQFSNSRSEMNVSTLELGDSALYLCASSDSQGGTDTQYFGPGTRLTVL.

The rearrangement uses TRBV6-9 and TRBJ1-2; 7 positions match TRBD1. Per germline, CDR1 MNHGY and CDR2 SVAAGI. V shed 3 bases, J shed 5 bases, and the junction held 3 bases outside the gene matches. The CDR3 sequence is 13 residues long. Here the CDR3 DNA reads TGTGCCAGCAGTTACGGACAGGATTATGGCTACACCTTC. Translating gives CASSYGQDYGYTF.

V and J are TRBV5-1 and TRBJ1-5, with D maybe TRBD1 (5 bases). The germline V gene has CDR1 SGHRS and CDR2 YFSETQ. CDR3 length equals 15 residues. V lost 0 bases, J lost 4 bases, and 11 bases lay in between. The DNA of the CDR3 is TGCGCCAGCAGCTTGGAAGGGGCCCGGAATCAGCCCCAGCATTTT. This codes for CASSLEGARNQPQHF.

This rearrangement joins TRBV11-2 to TRBJ2-5; D may be TRBD1 (6 bases). Germline CDR1 SGHAT, CDR2 FQNNGV. CDR3 length: 15 amino acids. V lost 5 bases to trimming and J lost 1 base, with 14 bases between them. In nucleotides, the CDR3 is TGTGCCAGCAGCAAAGACGGGACAACCCAAGAGACCCAGTACTTC. Translating it yields CASSKDGTTQETQYF.

CDR3 bases: TGCGCCAGCAGCTTGGGAGACAGTACTAATGAAAAACTGTTTTTT. Protein product: CASSLGDSTNEKLFF. This chain uses TRBV5-1 with TRBJ1-4, with D possibly matching TRBD1 (5 bases). CDR3 length: 15 amino acids. V lost 0 bases, J lost 2 bases, and 8 bases lay in between. Germline-derived CDR1 and CDR2 are SGHRS and YFSETQ.

The gene calls are TRBV7-9 and TRBJ1-5; no firm D call. CDR1 and CDR2 from the germline V gene are SEHNR and FQNEAQ (reference sequence). This CDR3 spans 12 amino acids. V gave up 8 bases and J gave up 2 bases, with 7 bases separating them. The CDR3 DNA sequence: TGTGCCAGCGGTCAGGGCAATCAGCCCCAGCATTTT. Translating gives CASGQGNQPQHF.

The chain combines TRBV9 with TRBJ1-5; D not certain. V shed 0 bases and J shed 0 bases, with 13 bases lying between them. In germline, CDR1 is SGDLS, CDR2 YYNGEE. CDR3 length: 17 residues. The CDR3 DNA is TGTGCCAGCAGCGTAGAGCTTCAGCCTTATAGCAATCAGCCCCAGCATTTT. It codes for CASSVELQPYSNQPQHF. Using reference TRBV9 and TRBJ1-5 for the parts outside the CDR3, the full variable domain is DSGVTQTPKHLITATGQRVTLRCSPRSGDLSVYWYQQSLDQGLQFLIQYYNGEERAKGNILERFSAQQFPDLHSELNLSSLELGDSALYFCASSVELQPYSNQPQHFGDGTRLSIL.

This chain links TRBV30 with TRBJ1-1, with unresolved D. V dropped 4 bases and J dropped 1 base, with 7 bases sitting between them. Germline CDR1 GTSNPN, CDR2 SVGIG (reference sequence). There are 12 residues in the CDR3. CDR3 bases: TGTGCCTGGACCAGTCGGAACACTGAAGCTTTCTTT. It specifies CAWTSRNTEAFF. Using reference TRBV30 and TRBJ1-1 for the parts outside the CDR3, the full variable domain is SQTIHQWPATLVQPVGSPLSLECTVEGTSNPNLYWYRQAAGRGLQLLFYSVGIGQISSEVPQNLSASRPQDRQFILSSKKLLLSDSGFYLCAWTSRNTEAFFGQGTRLTVV.

This chain uses TRBV7-2 with TRBJ2-7; 9 bases agree with TRBD1. Germline CDR1 SGHTA, CDR2 FQGNSA. The V gene end was trimmed by 5 bases and the J gene end by 4 bases; junction bases not matched to a gene: 6. The CDR3 runs 14 residues. CDR3 loop: CASSQPGQGYEQYF. The CDR3 DNA reads TGTGCCAGCAGCCAACCGGGACAGGGTTACGAGCAGTACTTC.

The chain couples TRBV5-1 to TRBJ2-3; D perhaps matches TRBD1 (5 bases). CDR1 SGHRS and CDR2 YFSETQ come from the germline V gene. The ends were cut back, 4 bases at V and 6 bases at J, with 12 bases in the middle. The CDR3 extends over 13 amino acids. The CDR3 loop is CASSQTGTDTQYF. Here the CDR3 DNA reads TGCGCCAGCAGCCAAACAGGAACCGATACGCAGTATTTT.

The J gene is TRBJ2-7, the V gene TRBV7-9, with 8 bases that match TRBD1. The germline CDR1 and CDR2 sequences are SEHNR and FQNEAQ (reference sequence). V lost 4 bases and J lost 5; bases outside the gene matches: 16. The CDR3 totals 17 residues. CDR3 loop: CASSSRPAGQGGNEQYF. The CDR3 DNA reads TGTGCCAGCAGCTCTCGCCCTGCCGGACAGGGTGGGAACGAGCAGTACTTC.

The chain links TRBV27 to TRBJ2-1, with D unresolved. Per germline, CDR1 MNHEY and CDR2 SMNVEV (reference sequence). This CDR3 is built from 15 residues. The V and J ends lost 8 bases and 2 bases respectively, with 16 bases between them. The CDR3 DNA is TGTGCCAGCTCCTTTCTAAAATGGCCCTACAATGAGCAGTTCTTC. It encodes CASSFLKWPYNEQFF.

A few counts support this clone. The gene calls are TRBV5-1 and TRBJ1-5, with D possibly being TRBD1 (5 bases). This CDR3 has 14 amino acids. Trimming shortened V by 4 bases and J by 2 bases, and 10 bases separated the two germline ends. Per the germline V gene, CDR1 is SGHRS and CDR2 is YFSETQ. The CDR3 DNA reads TGCGCCAGCAGCGTCCAGGGAGGCAATCAGCCCCAGCATTTT. This gives the protein CASSVQGGNQPQHF.

The gene calls are TRBV5-1 and TRBJ2-1; no firm D call. The germline CDR1 and CDR2 sequences are SGHRS and YFSETQ. CDR3 length equals 14 residues. V lost 2 bases and J 10 bases, leaving 16 bases between the germline ends. CDR3 in amino acids: CASSLNAAGREQFF. The CDR3 bases are TGCGCCAGCAGCTTAAATGCGGCCGGCCGGGAGCAGTTCTTC.

This chain uses TRBV6-5 with TRBJ1-2; perhaps TRBD1 as D (6 bases). Deletions cut 7 bases from V and 8 bases from J, with 23 bases between. CDR3 length: 15 amino acids. Looked up from germline, CDR1 is MNHEY and CDR2 is SVGAGI. The CDR3 coding sequence is TGTGCCAGCATAGCCCGAACAGGGTGGTCTGGGGGCTACACCTTC. Its translation is CASIARTGWSGGYTF.